The present entry profiles one T cell receptor (beta chain) with its context. Its target is unknown. This specimen comes from a study of T cell responses to AZD1222 COVID-19 vaccine. Regarding the study as a whole: Distributed over spike, vaccine-associated CD4 TCRs predominated at 160-218 and 743-854. The donor group comprised mostly white British people and more females; the analysis possibly underestimated clonal diversity.

TCRdb's table, derived via immunoSEQ multiplex PCR, lists solely in-frame clones and lacks some. The top ten clones hold 5.5% to 8% of a sample with nearly 110,000 clones, roughly 90% of them seen once. The starting material was peripheral blood, obtained on day 0 of AZD1222 vaccination. The clonotype was recovered from an adult in good health.

The CDR3 bases are TGTGCCAGCAGCGGGACAGGTGACACTGAAGCTTTCTTT. Its translation: CASSGTGDTEAFF. This rearrangement joins TRBV12-3 or TRBV12-4 to TRBJ1-1; 8 bases match TRBD1. J gave up 3 bases and V 6 bases, and 3 bases lay outside the gene matches. This CDR3 comprises 13 residues.